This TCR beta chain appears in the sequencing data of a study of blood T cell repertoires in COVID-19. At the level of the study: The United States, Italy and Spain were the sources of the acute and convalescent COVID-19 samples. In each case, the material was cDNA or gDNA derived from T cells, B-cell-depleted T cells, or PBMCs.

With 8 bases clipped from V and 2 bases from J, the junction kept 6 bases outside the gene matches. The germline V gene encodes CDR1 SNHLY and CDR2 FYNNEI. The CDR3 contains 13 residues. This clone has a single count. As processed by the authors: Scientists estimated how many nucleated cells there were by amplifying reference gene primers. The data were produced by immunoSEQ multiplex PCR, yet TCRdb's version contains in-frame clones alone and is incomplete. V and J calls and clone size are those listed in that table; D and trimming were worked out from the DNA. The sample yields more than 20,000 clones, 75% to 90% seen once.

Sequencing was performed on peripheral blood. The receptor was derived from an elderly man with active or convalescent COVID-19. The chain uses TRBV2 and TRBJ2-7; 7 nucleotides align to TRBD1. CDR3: CASVRGPTYEQYF. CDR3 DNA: TGTGCCAGCGTAAGGGGGCCAACCTACGAGCAGTACTTC. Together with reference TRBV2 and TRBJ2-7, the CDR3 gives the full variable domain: EPEVTQTPSHQVTQMGQEVILRCVPISNHLYFYWYRQILGQKVEFLVSFYNNEISEKSEIFDDQFSVERPDGSNFTLKIRSTKLEDSAMYFCASVRGPTYEQYFGPGTRLTVT.